This passage covers 26 T cell receptor beta chains from one sample sequenced in a study of cytomegalovirus exposure and HLA in healthy donors. With 60 Vbeta and 13 Jbeta primers, the PCR was carried out. Clones were read by immunoSEQ multiplex PCR, and TCRdb kept only the in-frame ones, dropping some. This table has about 97,000 clones, 9.4% appearing once. The sequenced sample consisted of PBMCs. Receptors were obtained from a man aged 45-65 years in good health and CMV-seropositive.

This clone has more than one count but fewer than ten. This chain joins TRBV7-2 and TRBJ2-2; 8 bases agree with TRBD2. J was trimmed by 4 bases and V by 11 bases; bases with no gene match: 12. The V gene's germline CDR1 is SGHTA and CDR2 FQGNSA. The CDR3 consists of 15 residues. CDR3 region: CADTTGTSSTGELFF. CDR3 sequence (DNA): TGTGCCGACACCACCGGGACTAGTTCCACCGGGGAGCTGTTTTTT. The complete variable domain, with remaining parts taken from reference TRBV7-2 and TRBJ2-2, reads GAGVSQSPSNKVTEKGKDVELRCDPISGHTALYWYRQSLGQGLEFLIYFQGNSAPDKSGLPSDRFSAERTGGSVSTLTIQRTQQEDSAVYLCADTTGTSSTGELFFGEGSRLTVL.

This clone has only a few counts. V usage is TRBV11-2 and J usage is TRBJ2-1; 12 bases align to TRBD1. The V gene end was trimmed by 1 base and the J gene end by 6 bases; junction bases not matched to a gene: 4. This CDR3 is 16 amino acids long. In germline, CDR1 is SGHAT, CDR2 FQNNGV. Here the CDR3 reads CASSLAGTGGFNEQFF. The DNA for the CDR3 is TGTGCCAGCAGCTTAGCGGGGACAGGGGGCTTCAATGAGCAGTTCTTC.

V and J are TRBV5-1 and TRBJ2-2, with D possibly TRBD2 on 6 matching bases. V shed 6 bases and J shed 4 bases, with 16 bases lying between them. The CDR3 has 15 amino acids. Germline values: CDR1 SGHRS, CDR2 YFSETQ. CDR3 loop: CASTRDSDITGELFF. The CDR3 DNA follows: TGCGCCAGCACAAGGGACTCTGACATCACCGGGGAGCTGTTTTTT.

This clone was detected a few times. The chain has TRBV28 and TRBJ2-2; possible D gene TRBD2, 6 bases. Trimming took off 6 bases at V and 4 bases at J, with 12 bases between the two ends. The CDR3 is 14 amino acids. Germline assignment: CDR1 MDHEN and CDR2 SYDVKM. The CDR3: CASRASDLTGELFF. In DNA, the CDR3 is TGTGCCAGCAGGGCTAGCGATCTCACCGGGGAGCTGTTTTTT. Full variable domain (outside the CDR3, taken from reference TRBV28 and TRBJ2-2): DVKVTQSSRYLVKRTGEKVFLECVQDMDHENMFWYRQDPGLGLRLIYFSYDVKMKEKGDIPEGYSVSREKKERFSLILESASTNQTSMYLCASRASDLTGELFFGEGSRLTVL.

This clone was picked up a small number of times. V and J are TRBV6-6 and TRBJ1-1, with 8 nucleotides matching TRBD1. Germline V CDR1 and CDR2: MNHNY, SVGAGI (reference sequence). V was clipped by 6 bases and J by 4 bases; unmatched bases: 13. This CDR3 comprises 16 residues. The CDR3 DNA follows: TGTGCCAGCAGGCATCAGAGGACAGGGTATATCACTGAAGCTTTCTTT. Encoded protein: CASRHQRTGYITEAFF.

This clone was observed a handful of times. CDR3 region: CAIRTTGENTEAFF. CDR3 nucleotide sequence: TGTGCCATCAGGACCACAGGGGAGAACACTGAAGCTTTCTTT. This rearrangement joins TRBV10-3 to TRBJ1-1, with 7 bases aligning to TRBD1. CDR3 length equals 14 residues. V lost 6 bases, J lost 1 base, and 5 bases stayed unmatched. CDR1 and CDR2 (germline): ENHRY, SYGVKD.

The rearrangement links TRBV2 to TRBJ2-7; TRBD1 agrees at 7 bases. This CDR3 has 14 residues. V lost 4 bases and J lost 7; bases outside the gene matches: 10. Germline V gene sequence: CDR1 SNHLY, CDR2 FYNNEI. CDR3 protein: CASSAGTAPPEQYF. Here the CDR3 DNA reads TGTGCCAGCAGTGCCGGGACAGCGCCTCCTGAGCAGTACTTC.

The chain uses TRBV9 and TRBJ2-1, with 10 bases aligning to TRBD2. After removal of 2 bases from V and 4 bases from J, the junction contained 6 bases not matched to a gene. The CDR3 contains 16 residues. Per germline, CDR1 SGDLS and CDR2 YYNGEE. CDR3 in amino acids: CASSVSAGGPYNEQFF. The CDR3 DNA reads TGTGCCAGCAGCGTTTCAGCGGGAGGGCCTTACAATGAGCAGTTCTTC. The whole variable domain, remainder taken from reference TRBV9 and TRBJ2-1, is DSGVTQTPKHLITATGQRVTLRCSPRSGDLSVYWYQQSLDQGLQFLIQYYNGEERAKGNILERFSAQQFPDLHSELNLSSLELGDSALYFCASSVSAGGPYNEQFFGPGTRLTVL.

In its sample, this clone was seen a few times. V gene TRBV9 combines with J gene TRBJ2-1; 7 positions agree with TRBD2. CDR3 length: 14 residues. The J segment lost 2 bases and the V segment lost 4 bases, leaving 3 bases of the junction unmatched. Germline V gene lookup returns CDR1 SGDLS and CDR2 YYNGEE. The CDR3 nucleotides are TGTGCCAGCAGCTTCGGGACTACCTACAATGAGCAGTTCTTC. This translates into CASSFGTTYNEQFF.

This clone was seen more than once but under ten times. The CDR3, as DNA: TGTGCCACCAGCCCCCCTCAGGGAAATCAGCCCCAGCATTTT. It translates to CATSPPQGNQPQHF. The genes are TRBV15 and TRBJ1-5, with D perhaps matching TRBD1 (5 bases). This CDR3 has 14 residues. The germline V gene has CDR1 LNHNV and CDR2 YYDKDF (reference sequence). Trimming left V 5 bases short and J 4 bases short, with 12 bases between.

This sequence joins TRBV6-6 and TRBJ2-7; 7 bases are a match to TRBD2. The length of the CDR3 is 15 residues. V shed 0 bases, J shed 2 bases, and the junction held 4 bases outside the gene matches. CDR1 MNHNY and CDR2 SVGAGI come from the germline V gene (reference sequence). The CDR3 DNA reads as TGTGCCAGCAGTTACTCGCGGGAGTCCGCCTACGAGCAGTACTTC. Protein: CASSYSRESAYEQYF.

In the case of this clone: As the CDR3 is not closed by the conserved phenylalanine or tryptophan, this likely results from a read error. V gene TRBV6-5 combines with J gene TRBJ1-1; perhaps TRBD1 as D (6 bases). V lost 7 bases and J 3 bases, leaving 15 bases between the germline ends. The CDR3 runs 14 residues. Germline lookup yields CDR1 MNHEY and CDR2 SVGAGI. The CDR3 loop is CASTRSGAYTEAFV. The CDR3 DNA is TGTGCCAGCACGCGCTCAGGGGCGTACACTGAAGCTTTCGTT.

This chain links TRBV25-1 with TRBJ1-4; the match to TRBD1 covers 7 bases. Per the germline V gene, CDR1 is MGHDK and CDR2 is SYGVNS. V lost 3 bases and J lost 5; bases outside the gene matches: 3. The CDR3 sequence is 14 residues long. Written as DNA, the CDR3 is TGTGCCAGCAGTGAGGACAGGTTGAATGAAAAACTGTTTTTT. Protein: CASSEDRLNEKLFF. Combining the CDR3 with reference TRBV25-1 and TRBJ1-4 gives the whole variable domain EADIYQTPRYLVIGTGKKITLECSQTMGHDKMYWYQQDPGMELHLIHYSYGVNSTEKGDLSSESTVSRIRTEHFPLTLESARPSHTSQYLCASSEDRLNEKLFFGSGTQLSVL.

The V call is TRBV28, the J call TRBJ1-2; tentatively, D is TRBD1 (5 bases). Trimming shortened V by 8 bases and J by 4 bases, and 14 bases separated the two germline ends. This CDR3 spans 13 amino acids. Germline V lookup: CDR1 MDHEN, CDR2 SYDVKM. The CDR3 region is CASGADRRYGYTF. DNA for the CDR3: TGTGCCAGCGGGGCTGACCGGCGCTATGGCTACACCTTC.

In its sample, this clone was seen a few times. This chain uses TRBV10-3 with TRBJ1-2; D is unclear. This CDR3 region has 18 residues. V lost 3 bases to trimming and J lost 6 bases, with 26 bases between them. The V gene's germline CDR1 is ENHRY and CDR2 SYGVKD. The CDR3 loop is CAISDFGQRAGDRNGYTF. CDR3 bases: TGTGCCATCAGTGATTTTGGGCAGCGCGCGGGAGATCGGAATGGCTACACCTTC.

The chain has TRBV7-6 and TRBJ2-7; 9 bases are a match to TRBD2. The CDR3 contains 16 residues. After removal of 5 bases from V and 2 bases from J, the junction contained 10 bases not matched to a gene. In germline, CDR1 is SGHVS, CDR2 FNYEAQ. The DNA of the CDR3 is TGTGCCAGCAGCCCGGTGGGTGCGGGAGGGCCCTACGAGCAGTACTTC. The encoded protein is CASSPVGAGGPYEQYF.

This clone occurred a few times. This chain links TRBV11-2 with TRBJ2-7; 12 bases fit TRBD2. The CDR3 consists of 15 residues. Germline V CDR1 and CDR2: SGHAT, FQNNGV. V was clipped by 4 bases and J by 4 bases; unmatched bases: 5. Written as DNA, the CDR3 is TGTGCCAGCAGCTCGACTAGCGGGAGAGGATACGAGCAGTACTTC. Amino acids: CASSSTSGRGYEQYF.

This chain uses TRBV27 with TRBJ2-7; 9 nucleotides line up with TRBD2. Germline CDR1 MNHEY, CDR2 SMNVEV (reference sequence). V lost 2 bases, J lost 3 bases, and 5 bases stayed unmatched. This CDR3 region has 15 residues. In nucleotides, the CDR3 is TGTGCCAGCAGTTTAGGAGCGGGGGGTTACTACGAGCAGTACTTC. Translation: CASSLGAGGYYEQYF.

This clone appeared a few times. The J gene is TRBJ2-1, the V gene TRBV29-1, with 9 bases lining up with TRBD2. Trimming at V came to 3 bases and at J to 3 bases, leaving 9 bases not matched to a gene. Germline V CDR1 and CDR2: SQVTM, ANQGSEA. The CDR3 is 16 amino acids. CDR3 DNA: TGCAGCGTTGACCCGTGGAAGCGGGAGGACTACAATGAGCAGTTCTTC. The encoded protein is CSVDPWKREDYNEQFF.

This sequence joins TRBV5-6 and TRBJ2-5; 7 nucleotides match TRBD1. TRBJ2-7 matches the DNA end more closely, so the J call is doubtful. The CDR3 consists of 13 residues. CDR1 is SGHDT, CDR2 YYEEEE, per germline. The CDR3 coding sequence is TGTGCCAGCAGCGGGGACAGTTCCTACGAGCAGTACTTC. Its protein is CASSGDSSYEQYF.

This clone was seen a handful of times. The chain has TRBV18 and TRBJ2-5; a weak D match, TRBD2 (5 bases). Trimming cost V 5 bases and J 5 bases, with 15 bases left between them. This CDR3 has 14 amino acids. CDR1 and CDR2 (germline): KGHSH, LQKENI. CDR3 in amino acids: CASSAEGLRETQYF. DNA of the CDR3: TGTGCCAGCTCAGCTGAGGGATTGCGGGAGACCCAGTACTTC.

This clone was seen only a few times. The chain recombines TRBV1 with TRBJ2-5; the D segment call TRBD2 is taken from the table without a DNA check. TRBV1 is a pseudogene segment. The CDR3 runs 15 residues. The CDR3 bases are TGCACCCCCAAGAGCGGGAGATCCGGGTTAGAGACCCAGTACTTC. It is translated as CTPKSGRSGLETQYF.

This clone was seen more than once but under ten times. CDR3 region: CAWAGWWERGLAQYF. CDR3 nucleotide sequence: TGTGCCTGGGCGGGGTGGTGGGAGCGGGGCCTAGCGCAGTATTTT. The chain carries TRBV30 and TRBJ2-3, with 7 bases aligning to TRBD2. This CDR3 comprises 15 residues. V was clipped by 5 bases and J by 10 bases; unmatched bases: 18. Germline V gene lookup returns CDR1 GTSNPN and CDR2 SVGIG (reference sequence).

This clone occurred a few times. The chain uses TRBV4-3 and TRBJ1-4, with D tentatively TRBD1 (5 bases). Germline loops: CDR1 LGHNA, CDR2 YSLEER. The CDR3 length is 15 residues. The V and J ends lost 1 base and 8 bases respectively, with 14 bases between them. CDR3 in DNA: TGCGCCAGCAGCCAAGCGGGAAGGGACTGGGAAAAACTGTTTTTT. Translating gives CASSQAGRDWEKLFF.

V and J are TRBV28 and TRBJ2-3; D might be TRBD1 (6 bases). CDR3 size: 15 residues. CDR1 and CDR2 (germline): MDHEN, SYDVKM. V was clipped by 4 bases and J by 5 bases, with 16 bases between them. CDR3 coding DNA: TGTGCCAGCAGTTCCGGGACATTAGGGCGAGATACGCAGTATTTT. Protein: CASSSGTLGRDTQYF. Based on the CDR3 plus reference TRBV28 and TRBJ2-3, the full variable domain is DVKVTQSSRYLVKRTGEKVFLECVQDMDHENMFWYRQDPGLGLRLIYFSYDVKMKEKGDIPEGYSVSREKKERFSLILESASTNQTSMYLCASSSGTLGRDTQYFGPGTRLTVL.

The rearrangement links TRBV6-1 to TRBJ1-6, with TRBD1 identical over 9 bases. The germline CDR1 and CDR2 sequences are MNHNS and SASEGT. The CDR3 contains 14 residues. V shed 10 bases, J shed 7 bases, and the junction held 8 bases outside the gene matches. CDR3 sequence: CATKEGQGNSPLHF. The CDR3 nucleotides are TGTGCCACTAAGGAGGGACAGGGAAATTCACCCCTCCACTTT.